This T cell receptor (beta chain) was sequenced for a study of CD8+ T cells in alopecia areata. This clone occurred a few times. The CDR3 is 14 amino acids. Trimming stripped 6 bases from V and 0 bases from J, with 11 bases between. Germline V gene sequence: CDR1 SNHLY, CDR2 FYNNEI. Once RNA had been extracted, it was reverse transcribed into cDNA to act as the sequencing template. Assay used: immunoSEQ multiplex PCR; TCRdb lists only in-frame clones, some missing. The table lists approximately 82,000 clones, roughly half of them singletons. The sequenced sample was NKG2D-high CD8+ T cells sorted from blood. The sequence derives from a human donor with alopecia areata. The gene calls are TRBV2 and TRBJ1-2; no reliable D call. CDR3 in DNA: TGTGCCAGCAGGGACGACGGATCTAACTATGGCTACACCTTC. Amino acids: CASRDDGSNYGYTF.